The next 6 T cell receptor beta chains were all read from a single sample in a study of cytomegalovirus exposure and HLA in healthy donors. The PCR employed 60 Vbeta primers together with 13 Jbeta primers. Assay used: immunoSEQ multiplex PCR; TCRdb lists only in-frame clones, some missing. The sample includes under 200,000 clones, approximately 77% seen only once; the top ten take approximately 2.3%. The material sequenced was PBMCs. Receptors originate from a female donor in good health and CMV-seronegative.

The genes are TRBV19 and TRBJ2-7, with 7 bases lining up with TRBD2. CDR3 length: 15 residues. Germline V gives CDR1 LNHDA, CDR2 SQIVND (reference sequence). The V and J ends lost 6 bases and 2 bases, in that order; junction bases with no gene match: 10. The CDR3 DNA is TGTGCCAGTAGCCCGTGGGCGGGAGCCCCCTACGAGCAGTACTTC. This encodes CASSPWAGAPYEQYF.

This sequence joins TRBV7-8 and TRBJ1-6, with TRBD1 as a possible D gene (5 bases). The CDR3 length is 13 residues. Trimming took off 5 bases at V and 10 bases at J, with 12 bases between the two ends. Germline V gene sequence: CDR1 SGHVS, CDR2 FQNEAQ. CDR3 sequence: CASSRRVGSPLHF. DNA of the CDR3: TGTGCCAGCAGCCGCAGGGTCGGGTCACCCCTCCACTTT.

The V call is TRBV5-5, the J call TRBJ1-4; 7 bases line up with TRBD1. Trimming at V came to 4 bases and at J to 0 bases, leaving 18 bases not matched to a gene. The CDR3 length is 20 residues. Germline values: CDR1 SGHKS, CDR2 YYEKEE (reference sequence). The CDR3 is CASSPRGRDRGFATNEKLFF. CDR3 DNA sequence: TGTGCCAGCAGCCCTAGAGGTAGGGACAGAGGCTTTGCAACTAATGAAAAACTGTTTTTT.

The J gene is TRBJ1-2, the V gene TRBV5-1, with D possibly matching TRBD1 (5 bases). The CDR3 covers 14 residues. From germline, CDR1 is SGHRS and CDR2 YFSETQ. V lost 2 bases and J 4 bases, leaving 12 bases between the germline ends. CDR3 residues: CASSLGDGAYGYTF. The DNA for the CDR3 is TGCGCCAGCAGCTTAGGGGATGGGGCCTATGGCTACACCTTC.

The J gene is TRBJ2-7, the V gene TRBV30, with D uncertain. Germline lookup yields CDR1 GTSNPN and CDR2 SVGIG (reference sequence). V lost 2 bases, J lost 3 bases, and 8 bases lay in between. This CDR3 has 12 residues. The CDR3 DNA is TGTGCCTGGAGTCCTTACTACTACGAGCAGTACTTC. This codes for CAWSPYYYEQYF. Full variable domain (remainder filled in from reference TRBV30 and TRBJ2-7): SQTIHQWPATLVQPVGSPLSLECTVEGTSNPNLYWYRQAAGRGLQLLFYSVGIGQISSEVPQNLSASRPQDRQFILSSKKLLLSDSGFYLCAWSPYYYEQYFGPGTRLTVT.

The J gene is TRBJ1-4, the V gene TRBV19; weak D call: TRBD1 (6 bases). The length of the CDR3 is 17 residues. Germline CDR1 is LNHDA and CDR2 is SQIVND (reference sequence). V lost 2 bases, J lost 0 bases, and 13 bases lay in between. This CDR3 reads CASSILGGGATNEKLFF. The CDR3 DNA follows: TGTGCCAGTAGTATACTCGGCGGGGGCGCAACTAATGAAAAACTGTTTTTT.